Below, 20 T cell receptor beta chains from the same sample are listed, as sequenced in a study of shared clonotypes between healthy human individuals. Clones were read by immunoSEQ multiplex PCR, and TCRdb kept only the in-frame ones, dropping some. The sample yields hundreds of thousands of clones, roughly 95% seen once. The sample was naive CD4+ T cells sorted from blood. Subset reported: CD45RA+ positively selected. Receptors were obtained from a woman aged 30 to 39 in good health.

With respect to this clone: The identical CDR3 is also encoded by other nucleotide sequences in the sample. The chain uses TRBV29-1 and TRBJ2-5, with D possibly TRBD1 on 5 matching bases. Germline V gene data show CDR1 as SQVTM and CDR2 as ANQGSEA. This CDR3 spans 12 amino acids. Trimming stripped 1 base from V and 5 bases from J, with 8 bases between. This CDR3 reads CSVEGGGETQYF. As DNA, the CDR3 is TGCAGCGTTGAAGGGGGCGGTGAGACCCAGTACTTC.

This clone was observed once. The chain employs TRBV2 and TRBJ1-5; D is unclear. V lost 6 bases and J 6 bases, leaving 9 bases between the germline ends. The CDR3 has 12 amino acids. Germline V gives CDR1 SNHLY, CDR2 FYNNEI. The CDR3 sequence is CASSDQAQPQHF. The CDR3 DNA reads as TGTGCCAGCAGCGACCAGGCTCAGCCCCAGCATTTT.

The V gene is TRBV14, the J gene TRBJ1-2; the match to TRBD1 covers 8 bases. This CDR3 comprises 16 residues. Germline V lookup: CDR1 SGHDN, CDR2 FVKESK. Trimming removed 1 base from V and 4 bases from J; junction bases left unmatched: 8. CDR3 in DNA: TGTGCCAGCAGCCAAGCAAACGACAGGGGCGGCTATGGCTACACCTTC. Translated, it gives CASSQANDRGGYGYTF. The full variable domain, with the rest looked up from reference TRBV14 and TRBJ1-2, is EAGVTQFPSHSVIEKGQTVTLRCDPISGHDNLYWYRRVMGKEIKFLLHFVKESKQDESGMPNNRFLAERTGGTYSTLKVQPAELEDSGVYFCASSQANDRGGYGYTFGSGTRLTVV.

The V gene is TRBV27, the J gene TRBJ2-1; D is ambiguous. Germline V gene data show CDR1 as MNHEY and CDR2 as SMNVEV (reference sequence). The CDR3 spans 20 residues. Trimming stripped 3 bases from V and 9 bases from J, with 33 bases between. The CDR3 is CASSFASARDLATSWVEQFF. The CDR3 DNA is TGTGCCAGCAGTTTCGCGAGCGCCAGAGACTTAGCAACCTCCTGGGTTGAGCAGTTCTTC.

The J gene is TRBJ2-7, the V gene TRBV7-3, with D perhaps matching TRBD2 (5 bases). V dropped 1 base and J dropped 5 bases, with 15 bases sitting between them. Germline loops: CDR1 SGHTA, CDR2 FQGTGA. This CDR3 contains 15 residues. CDR3 sequence reads: CASSLRLAGVNEQYF. In DNA, the CDR3 is TGTGCCAGCAGCTTAAGGCTAGCTGGTGTCAACGAGCAGTACTTC.

The gene calls are TRBV4-1 and TRBJ2-3; the D gene is possibly TRBD2 (6 bases). V was trimmed by 4 bases and J by 6 bases, leaving 8 bases between them. The germline V gene has CDR1 MGHRA and CDR2 YSYEKL. The CDR3 consists of 12 residues. The chain's CDR3 is CASSRGGDTQYF. CDR3 nucleotide sequence: TGCGCCAGCAGCCGTGGAGGGGATACGCAGTATTTT.

The V and J genes are TRBV4-2 and TRBJ1-2, with D uncertain. The CDR3 consists of 16 residues. The germline V gene encodes CDR1 LGHNA and CDR2 YNFKEQ. With 0 bases removed from V and 1 base from J, the gap between germline ends came to 12 bases. In DNA form, the CDR3 reads TGTGCCAGCAGCCAAGATCTCGGGTACGTTAACTATGGCTACACCTTC. Translating gives CASSQDLGYVNYGYTF.

The V gene is TRBV6-6, the J gene TRBJ2-1; tentative D call: TRBD1 (5 bases). V was shortened by 5 bases and J by 0 bases, with 11 bases between the two germline ends. Germline V CDR1 and CDR2: MNHNY, SVGAGI (reference sequence). This CDR3 has 15 amino acids. The CDR3 DNA sequence: TGTGCCAGCAGTAGGCCCAGGGACTCCTACAATGAGCAGTTCTTC. Residues: CASSRPRDSYNEQFF.

This chain connects TRBV21-1 to TRBJ2-7. TRBV21-1 is a pseudogene segment. There are 13 residues in the CDR3. CDR3: CASSQTDSYEQYF. CDR3 coding DNA: TGTGCCAGCAGCCAAACGGACTCCTACGAGCAGTACTTC.

The chain recombines TRBV11-2 with TRBJ1-2; possible D gene TRBD1, 6 bases. Trimming removed 7 bases at V and 4 bases at J, with 16 bases between. Germline CDR1 and CDR2: SGHAT and FQNNGV. The CDR3 has 14 amino acids. The CDR3 bases are TGTGCCAGCACCCCCCGGACAGATCTCTATGGCTACACCTTC. This encodes CASTPRTDLYGYTF.

This chain links TRBV25-1 with TRBJ2-7, with 7 nucleotides matching TRBD2. Germline lookup yields CDR1 MGHDK and CDR2 SYGVNS. V gave up 0 bases and J gave up 7 bases; unmatched junction bases: 15. The CDR3 length is 17 residues. This chain's CDR3 is CASSEYFWQGKGGEQYF. CDR3 sequence (DNA): TGTGCCAGCAGTGAATATTTCTGGCAGGGCAAGGGAGGGGAGCAGTACTTC.

The chain carries TRBV7-9 and TRBJ1-6; unclear D gene. The CDR3 length is 17 residues. V gave up 0 bases and J gave up 7 bases, with 16 bases separating them. CDR1 SEHNR and CDR2 FQNEAQ come from the germline V gene (reference sequence). This chain's CDR3 is CASSLAPVPELNSPLHF. In DNA form, the CDR3 reads TGTGCCAGCAGCTTAGCGCCAGTGCCGGAACTGAATTCACCCCTCCACTTT.

This chain connects TRBV7-9 to TRBJ2-1; no firm D call. V shed 6 bases and J shed 11 bases, with 14 bases lying between them. Per germline, CDR1 SEHNR and CDR2 FQNEAQ (reference sequence). The CDR3 contains 12 residues. The CDR3 reads CASRRTSIKQFF. The CDR3 DNA follows: TGTGCCAGCAGAAGAACCTCGATCAAGCAGTTCTTC.

V and J are TRBV6-1 and TRBJ2-7; TRBD2 aligns across 8 bases. The length of the CDR3 is 12 residues. Germline values: CDR1 MNHNS, CDR2 SASEGT. V shed 8 bases and J 5 bases; nucleotides not matched to a gene: 5. The CDR3: CASQREKHEQYF. In DNA form, the CDR3 reads TGTGCCAGCCAGCGGGAGAAACACGAGCAGTACTTC.

This chain connects TRBV6-5 to TRBJ2-7; maybe TRBD1 (6 bases). The ends were cut back, 2 bases at V and 5 bases at J, with 16 bases in the middle. Germline CDR1 MNHEY, CDR2 SVGAGI. The CDR3 length is 15 residues. The CDR3 loop is CASSYDGQSLHEQYF. The CDR3 nucleotides are TGTGCCAGCAGTTACGATGGACAGTCCCTCCACGAGCAGTACTTC.

The V gene is TRBV28, the J gene TRBJ2-7, with unresolved D. V was clipped by 7 bases and J by 6 bases, with 22 bases between them. This CDR3 has 15 residues. Per the germline V gene, CDR1 is MDHEN and CDR2 is SYDVKM. CDR3 region: CASTLRQRVNPEQYF. For the CDR3, the DNA is TGTGCCAGCACCCTTCGACAACGGGTAAATCCCGAGCAGTACTTC.

The chain has TRBV7-2 and TRBJ2-5; 14 bases map to TRBD2. This CDR3 has 15 residues. The V gene's germline CDR1 is SGHTA and CDR2 FQGNSA. V lost 3 bases, J lost 4 bases, and 1 base stayed unmatched. CDR3 residues: CASSLGLAGVETQYF. Here the CDR3 DNA reads TGTGCCAGCAGCTTGGGACTAGCGGGAGTAGAGACCCAGTACTTC.

The CDR3 is CARSEVSGHYEQYF. The CDR3 DNA is TGTGCCAGAAGCGAGGTGTCAGGCCACTACGAGCAGTACTTC. The rearrangement joins TRBV5-3 to TRBJ2-7; D is unclear. TRBV5-3 is an ORF, and what it does is uncertain. V was trimmed by 4 bases and J by 3 bases, leaving 14 bases between them. The CDR3 runs 14 residues.

CDR3 nucleotide sequence: TGTGCCAGCTCAAGACAGGGCCACGAAAAACTGTTTTTT. Residues: CASSRQGHEKLFF. The rearrangement uses TRBV18 and TRBJ1-4; 7 positions match TRBD1. J was trimmed by 8 bases and V by 5 bases; bases with no gene match: 5. Germline V gives CDR1 KGHSH, CDR2 LQKENI. The CDR3 runs to 13 residues.

The genes are TRBV5-1 and TRBJ2-3; 9 nucleotides agree with TRBD1. This CDR3 is 16 amino acids long. The germline gives CDR1 SGHRS, CDR2 YFSETQ. Germline trimming cut 0 bases from V and 6 bases from J; bases unmatched to any gene: 8. The CDR3 coding sequence is TGCGCCAGCAGCTTGGGGGACAGGGTGGCCGGGGATACGCAGTATTTT. This sequence encodes CASSLGDRVAGDTQYF.